The T cell receptor (beta chain) described here comes from a study of shared clonotypes between healthy human individuals. Study-level background: The study used three CD4 naive, three CD4 memory, two CD8 naive and one CD8 memory plate per donor. Findings of the study overall: Rarefaction analysis demonstrated incomplete sorted-subset sequencing notwithstanding large depth.

This CDR3 contains 15 residues. In germline, CDR1 is SGHDN, CDR2 FVKESK. Germline trimming cut 4 bases from V and 5 bases from J; bases unmatched to any gene: 10. Comments on this clone: Its antigen is still unknown.

Caucasian adults living in Nashville, Tennessee, provided all samples. Each cell subset's genomic DNA was divided evenly among several immunoSEQ plates. TCRdb's table, derived via immunoSEQ multiplex PCR, lists solely in-frame clones and lacks some. The repertoire holds about 2.3 million clones, with around 90% as singletons. The J gene is TRBJ2-5, the V gene TRBV14, with TRBD2 identical over 7 bases. The source is a man aged 18 to 30 in good health. Some clones in this sample may be carry-over from other donors' samples. Sequenced sample: naive CD4+ T cells from PBMCs. Indicated subset: CD45RA+ positively selected. The CDR3 sequence is CASSLGFHGRETQYF. CDR3 bases: TGTGCCAGCAGCCTGGGATTTCACGGGAGGGAGACCCAGTACTTC.